This TCR beta chain derives from a study of cytomegalovirus exposure and HLA in healthy donors. The method was immunoSEQ multiplex PCR; TCRdb's version includes in-frame clones alone and lacks a portion of them. In the table there are approximately 230,000 clones, roughly 90% of which are singletons. This CDR3 contains 17 residues. Trimming removed 3 bases from V and 4 bases from J; junction bases left unmatched: 9. CDR1 is SNHLY, CDR2 FYNNEI, per germline. This clonotype was obtained from a man younger than 35 in good health and CMV-seropositive. The chain carries TRBV2 and TRBJ2-3; 11 nucleotides agree with TRBD2. Sequenced sample: PBMCs. CDR3 DNA: TGTGCCAGCAGTGAGCGCGGGAGGACTAGCGGGCCAGATACGCAGTATTTT. Residues: CASSERGRTSGPDTQYF.